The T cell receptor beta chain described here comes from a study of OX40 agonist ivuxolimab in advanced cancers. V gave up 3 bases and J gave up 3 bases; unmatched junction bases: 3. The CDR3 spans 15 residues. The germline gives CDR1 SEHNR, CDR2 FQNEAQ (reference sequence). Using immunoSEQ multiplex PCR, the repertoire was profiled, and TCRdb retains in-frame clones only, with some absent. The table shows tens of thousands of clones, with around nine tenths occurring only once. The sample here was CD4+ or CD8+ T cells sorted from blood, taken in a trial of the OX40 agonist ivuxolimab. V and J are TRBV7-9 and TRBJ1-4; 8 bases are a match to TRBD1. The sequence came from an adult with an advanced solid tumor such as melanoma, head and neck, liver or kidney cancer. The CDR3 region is CASSLTGEANEKLFF. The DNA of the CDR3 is TGTGCCAGCAGCTTGACAGGGGAGGCTAATGAAAAACTGTTTTTT.